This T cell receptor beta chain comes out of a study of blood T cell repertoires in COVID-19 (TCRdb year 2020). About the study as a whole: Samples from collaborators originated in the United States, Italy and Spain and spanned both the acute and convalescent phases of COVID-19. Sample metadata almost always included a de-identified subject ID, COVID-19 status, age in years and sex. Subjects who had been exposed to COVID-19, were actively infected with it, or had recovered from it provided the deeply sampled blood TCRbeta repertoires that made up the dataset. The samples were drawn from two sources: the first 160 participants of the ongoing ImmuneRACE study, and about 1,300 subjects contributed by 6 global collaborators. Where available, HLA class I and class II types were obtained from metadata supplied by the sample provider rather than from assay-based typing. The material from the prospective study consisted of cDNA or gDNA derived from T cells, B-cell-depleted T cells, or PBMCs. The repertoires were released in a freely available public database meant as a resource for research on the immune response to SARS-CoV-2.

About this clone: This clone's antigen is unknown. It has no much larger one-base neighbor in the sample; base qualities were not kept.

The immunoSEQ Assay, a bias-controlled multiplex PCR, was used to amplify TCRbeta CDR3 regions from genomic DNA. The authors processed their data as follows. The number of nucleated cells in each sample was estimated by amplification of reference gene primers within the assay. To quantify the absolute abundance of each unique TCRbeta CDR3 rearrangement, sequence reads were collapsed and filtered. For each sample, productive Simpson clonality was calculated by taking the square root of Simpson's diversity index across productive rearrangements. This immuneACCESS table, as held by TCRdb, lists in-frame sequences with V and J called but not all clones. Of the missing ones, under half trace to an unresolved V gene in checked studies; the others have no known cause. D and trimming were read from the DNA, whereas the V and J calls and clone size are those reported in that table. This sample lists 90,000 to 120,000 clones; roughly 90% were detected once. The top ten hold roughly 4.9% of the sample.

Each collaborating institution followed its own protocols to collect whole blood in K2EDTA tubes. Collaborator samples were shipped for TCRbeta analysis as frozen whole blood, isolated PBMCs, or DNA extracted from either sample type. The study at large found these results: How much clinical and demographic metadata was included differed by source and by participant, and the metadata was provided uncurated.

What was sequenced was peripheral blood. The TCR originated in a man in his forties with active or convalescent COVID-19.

The CDR3 here reads CASKIRDRGGNEQFF. The bases are TGTGCCAGCAAAATACGGGACAGGGGTGGTAATGAGCAGTTCTTC. The chain was built from TRBV6-6 and TRBJ2-1; TRBD1 lines up with 10 middle nucleotides. Trimming accounts for 7 bases at V and 7 bases at J, while the number of junction bases matched to no gene is 10. The CDR3 runs 15 amino acids, cysteine and phenylalanine included. This entry keeps only the CDR3 DNA: 45 bases, framed from base 1. The germline V gene (reference sequence) sets CDR1 to MNHNY and CDR2 to SVGAGI.